This T cell receptor (beta chain) was found in a study of T cell responses to AZD1222 COVID-19 vaccine. The study, taken as a whole, reports: Only five or six people who got AZD1222 tested seropositive at baseline.

TCRdb's table, derived via immunoSEQ multiplex PCR, lists solely in-frame clones and lacks some. This table has more than 85,000 clones, approximately 90% appearing once. In the case of this clone: Its cognate antigen is unknown.

The CDR3 has 12 residues. The germline V gene has CDR1 LGHDT and CDR2 YNNKEL (reference sequence). Trimming took 3 bases from V and 7 from J, leaving 7 bases between them. The sequence derives from an adult in good health. The chain carries TRBV3-1 (or the pseudogene TRBV3-2) and TRBJ1-3; D not certain. This specimen was peripheral blood, taken on day 0 of AZD1222 vaccination. CDR3: CASSQSSNTIYF. DNA for the CDR3: TGTGCCAGCAGCCAGTCCTCTAACACCATATATTTT.